This T cell receptor (beta chain) is drawn from a study of T cells in Graves' hyperthyroidism and ophthalmopathy. The TCR beta CDR3 regions underwent amplification using RNA transcripts as the source. The HTBI primer set served for first-round RT-PCR of the TCR CDR3. In TCRdb, the multiplex PCR reads were re-called with MiXCR into one record per CDR3 protein. The table shows 490,000 or so distinct CDR3 sequences, with roughly 22% occurring only once. The CDR3 sequence is 13 residues long. V was pared by 2 bases and J by 6 bases, with 8 bases between. Germline lookup yields CDR1 SGHTA and CDR2 FQGNSA. Study results and limitations: Peripheral blood also featured most of the thyroid clonotypes expanded above 0.001. Researchers report that a 13 V-J model separated ophthalmopathy from stable hyperthyroidism.

On this clonotype itself: Its specificity is not known.

Clinical symptoms, serum thyroxine, TRAb, thyroid ultrasound and orbital computed tomography informed diagnoses. Fresh 10 ml peripheral blood yielded PBMCs. The chain recombines TRBV7-2 with TRBJ1-5; D perhaps matches TRBD1 (6 bases). This TCR was sampled from a woman aged 70-85 years with Graves' ophthalmopathy. Input material: blood. CDR3 sequence reads: CASSLSGVQPQHF. The CDR3 bases are TGTGCCAGCAGCTTATCAGGGGTTCAGCCCCAGCATTTT.